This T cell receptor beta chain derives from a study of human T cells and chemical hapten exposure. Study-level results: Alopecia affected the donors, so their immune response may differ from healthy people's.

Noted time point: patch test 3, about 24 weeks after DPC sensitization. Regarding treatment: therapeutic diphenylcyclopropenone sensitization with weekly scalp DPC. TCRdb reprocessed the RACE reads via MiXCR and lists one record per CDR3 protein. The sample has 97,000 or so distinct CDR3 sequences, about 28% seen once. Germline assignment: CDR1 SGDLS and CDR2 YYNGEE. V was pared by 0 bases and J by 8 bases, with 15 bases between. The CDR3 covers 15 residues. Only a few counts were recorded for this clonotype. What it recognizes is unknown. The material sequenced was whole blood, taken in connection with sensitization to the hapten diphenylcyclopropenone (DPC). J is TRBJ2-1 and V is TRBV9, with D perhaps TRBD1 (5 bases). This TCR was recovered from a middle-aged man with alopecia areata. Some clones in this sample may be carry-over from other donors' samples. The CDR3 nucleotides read TGTGCCAGCAGCGTAGCCCCCGACAGCCACGATGAGCAGTTCTTC. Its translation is CASSVAPDSHDEQFF.